This TCR beta chain was observed in a study of lymphopenia after photon versus proton radiotherapy. General study results and limits: Survival link was tested only in deceased patients; proton benefit remains a possibility. Post-nadir diversity loss with photons came from oligoclonal expansion, particularly CD8+ Temra cells. Larger post-nadir TCR diversity loss correlated inversely with survival in deceased patients.

On this clone: Antigen unknown.

Per germline, CDR1 MNHEY and CDR2 SVGAGI. The CDR3 runs to 14 residues. V lost 4 bases and J 8 bases, leaving 17 bases between the germline ends. Measured with immunoSEQ multiplex PCR; TCRdb has only the in-frame clones, and not every one. This table holds more than 70,000 clones, approximately 82% found once. The input for sequencing was peripheral blood, taken from a patient treated with proton-based radiotherapy. The sequence derives from a man between 60 and 75 years old with pancreatic cancer. The chain combines TRBV6-5 with TRBJ1-1; a possible D gene is TRBD1 (5 bases). This CDR3 reads CASSFDRLSLEAFF. In DNA form, the CDR3 reads TGTGCCAGCAGTTTCGACAGACTGTCCTTAGAAGCTTTCTTT.